These 25 T cell receptor beta chains were sequenced from one sample in a study of blood T cells in healthy people across ages. The authors ran a second PCR of roughly 7 to 11 cycles using a sample-barcoded 5' primer and a J-beta primer mix. TCRdb processed the 5' RACE reads anew with MiXCR; each CDR3 protein has one entry. This table holds hundreds of thousands of distinct CDR3 sequences, 40% to 50% found once. What was sequenced was blood. The receptors were sampled from a man aged 80 or over in good health.

CDR3 nucleotide sequence: TGTGCCAGCAGCCAACCATTGACAGGGACCGAGCAGTACTTC. The encoded protein is CASSQPLTGTEQYF. The rearrangement joins TRBV14 to TRBJ2-7; 7 nucleotides align to TRBD1. Per germline, CDR1 SGHDN and CDR2 FVKESK. This CDR3 comprises 14 residues. Trimming took 2 bases from V and 6 from J; bases not matched to a gene: 7.

This clonotype was counted ten times or more. The rearrangement uses TRBV29-1 and TRBJ2-5, with D unresolved. V lost 3 bases and J 1 base, leaving 6 bases between the germline ends. The CDR3 totals 12 residues. Germline CDR1 reads SQVTM; CDR2 reads ANQGSEA. CDR3 nucleotides: TGCAGCGTTGAGTTCGTCCAAGAGACCCAGTACTTC. Protein: CSVEFVQETQYF. Looking up the rest from reference TRBV29-1 and TRBJ2-5 gives the full variable domain: SAVISQKPSRDICQRGTSLTIQCQVDSQVTMMFWYRQQPGQSLTLIATANQGSEATYESGFVIDKFPISRPNLTFSTLTVSNMSPEDSSIYLCSVEFVQETQYFGPGTRLLVL.

As for this clonotype: Relative to the germline gene, one junction end is altered; a read error may explain this. This chain joins TRBV7-2 and TRBJ2-4, with 10 bases matching TRBD2. CDR1 and CDR2 (germline): SGHTA, FQGNSA. The CDR3 spans 17 residues. CDR3 sequence (DNA): TGTGCCAGCAGCTTAGCGCGTAGCGGGGGGATCAAAAACATTCGGTACTTC. It specifies CASSLARSGGIKNIRYF.

This clonotype was picked up a small number of times. This rearrangement joins TRBV4-3 to TRBJ2-1, with TRBD2 matching over 10 bases. This CDR3 contains 15 residues. The germline V gene encodes CDR1 LGHNA and CDR2 YSLEER. V gave up 1 base and J gave up 8 bases; unmatched junction bases: 5. The CDR3 loop is CASSQASGSLYEQFF. The CDR3, as DNA: TGCGCCAGCAGCCAAGCTAGCGGGAGTCTTTATGAGCAGTTCTTC.

The V call is TRBV5-4, the J call TRBJ2-3; 7 bases line up with TRBD2. Germline trimming cut 4 bases from V and 5 bases from J; bases unmatched to any gene: 4. The CDR3 contains 13 residues. Germline V gene lookup returns CDR1 SGHNT and CDR2 YYREEE (reference sequence). As DNA, the CDR3 is TGTGCCAGCAGCGGACTAGTAGAAGATACGCAGTATTTT. This encodes CASSGLVEDTQYF.

This clonotype turned up a few times. V is TRBV5-1 and J is TRBJ2-3, with a tentative D call TRBD1 (6 bases). V was shortened by 2 bases and J by 2 bases, with 12 bases between the two germline ends. The CDR3 is 15 amino acids. CDR1 and CDR2 from the germline V gene are SGHRS and YFSETQ. The CDR3 sequence: CASSFPGVDTDTQYF. Written as DNA, the CDR3 is TGCGCCAGCAGCTTCCCAGGGGTGGACACAGATACGCAGTATTTT.

The sample holds many counts of this clonotype. The chain recombines TRBV9 with TRBJ2-1, with TRBD1 as a possible D gene (6 bases). This CDR3 spans 14 amino acids. Germline CDR1 reads SGDLS; CDR2 reads YYNGEE. The V and J ends lost 2 bases and 4 bases respectively, with 10 bases between them. Written as DNA, the CDR3 is TGTGCCAGCAGCGTTGAAGACAGGTACAATGAGCAGTTCTTC. It is translated as CASSVEDRYNEQFF.

This chain joins TRBV10-3 and TRBJ2-1; 11 bases map to TRBD1. With V trimmed by 5 bases and J by 5 bases, 2 bases remained unmatched. Per germline, CDR1 ENHRY and CDR2 SYGVKD. This CDR3 region has 14 residues. The DNA of the CDR3 is TGTGCCATCAGTATGGGACAGGGGGACAATGAGCAGTTCTTC. This translates into CAISMGQGDNEQFF.

CDR3 loop: CSAAGRQGVCNEQFF. CDR3 coding DNA: TGCAGTGCTGCCGGGAGACAGGGCGTCTGCAATGAGCAGTTCTTC. This chain joins TRBV20-1 and TRBJ2-1, with D maybe TRBD1 (7 bases). Trimming shortened V by 5 bases and J by 6 bases, and 20 bases separated the two germline ends. Per germline, CDR1 DFQATT and CDR2 SNEGSKA (reference sequence). The CDR3 sequence is 15 residues long.

The chain uses TRBV23-1 and TRBJ1-6; D might be TRBD1 (6 bases). TRBV23-1 is filed as an ORF, its function uncertain. The length of the CDR3 is 18 residues. The ends were cut back, 0 bases at V and 1 base at J, with 13 bases in the middle. The CDR3 nucleotides read TGCGCCAGCAGTCAATCCAGGGGATGTCGATCCTATAATTCACCCCTCCACTTT. Its protein product is CASSQSRGCRSYNSPLHF.

The chain recombines TRBV7-3 with TRBJ2-5, with D possibly being TRBD2 (6 bases). The V gene's germline CDR1 is SGHTA and CDR2 FQGTGA. The CDR3 spans 12 residues. V was clipped by 11 bases and J by 2 bases, with 12 bases between them. This CDR3 is CALGGEQETQYF. The CDR3 DNA reads TGTGCCTTGGGAGGCGAACAAGAGACCCAGTACTTC.

The CDR3 loop is CASSQGGAGESRSYF. CDR3 in DNA: TGTGCCAGCAGCCAAGGGGGGGCGGGAGAAAGTCGGTCGTACTTC. The chain is built from TRBV4-2 and TRBJ2-7; possibly TRBD2 for D (7 bases). This CDR3 is built from 15 residues. V gave up 1 base and J gave up 12 bases, with 22 bases separating them. CDR1 and CDR2 (germline): LGHNA, YNFKEQ.

This chain joins TRBV5-1 and TRBJ1-4; D is perhaps TRBD1 (6 bases). The V end lost 2 bases, the J end lost 8 bases, and 13 bases lay between the germline ends. Germline V gene sequence: CDR1 SGHRS, CDR2 YFSETQ. This CDR3 has 14 amino acids. The CDR3 here is CASSLSPGDEKLFF. CDR3 DNA sequence: TGCGCCAGCAGCTTAAGCCCAGGGGACGAAAAACTGTTTTTT.

This clonotype was seen more than once but under ten times. This chain joins TRBV3-1 and TRBJ2-1; 8 positions match TRBD2. CDR3 length: 16 amino acids. The germline V gene has CDR1 LGHDT and CDR2 YNNKEL (reference sequence). V lost 4 bases and J lost 5; bases outside the gene matches: 10. In nucleotides, the CDR3 is TGTGCCAGCAGCCCAGCCGGGACTAGGTACGACAATGAGCAGTTCTTC. Its protein is CASSPAGTRYDNEQFF.

In this sample, this clonotype turned up once. A much larger clone is a single base away; this may be a read error. The CDR3 region is CARSQNRDSLVSYNEQFF. CDR3 nucleotide sequence: TGTGCCAGAAGCCAAAACCGGGACTCCTTAGTTTCCTACAATGAGCAGTTCTTC. V usage is TRBV3-1 and J usage is TRBJ2-1, with D perhaps matching TRBD2 (6 bases). CDR1 and CDR2 from the germline V gene are LGHDT and YNNKEL (reference sequence). The CDR3 totals 18 residues.

This clonotype was counted a few times. The rearrangement uses TRBV7-2 and TRBJ2-1, with a tentative D call TRBD1 (5 bases). This CDR3 has 15 amino acids. Germline V lookup: CDR1 SGHTA, CDR2 FQGNSA. Trimming stripped 5 bases from V and 0 bases from J, with 11 bases between. The CDR3 spells CASSHKTDSYNEQFF. The CDR3 coding sequence is TGTGCCAGCAGCCATAAGACAGACTCCTACAATGAGCAGTTCTTC.

This chain joins TRBV13 and TRBJ2-7, with D maybe TRBD2 (5 bases). Germline loops: CDR1 PRHDT, CDR2 FYEKMQ (reference sequence). The CDR3 sequence is 14 residues long. Trimming stripped 5 bases from V and 2 bases from J, with 13 bases between. In nucleotides, the CDR3 is TGTGCCAGCAGCGCCACGAGAGGGACCTACGAGCAGTACTTC. Its translation is CASSATRGTYEQYF.

Turning to this clonotype: A much larger clone differs from this one at a single base, so this may be a read error. The CDR3 coding sequence is TGTGCCAGCATCATGGGGCGTAACTATGGCTTCACCTTC. Residues: CASIMGRNYGFTF. V gene TRBV2 combines with J gene TRBJ1-2, with D perhaps TRBD1 (5 bases). There are 13 residues in the CDR3. Per germline, CDR1 SNHLY and CDR2 FYNNEI.

This clonotype was seen a handful of times. This chain links TRBV24-1 with TRBJ2-1, with 11 bases fitting TRBD1. Germline values: CDR1 KGHDR, CDR2 SFDVKD. J was trimmed by 8 bases and V by 4 bases; bases with no gene match: 15. The CDR3 has 18 amino acids. Written as DNA, the CDR3 is TGTGCCACCAGTGACCGTACTGCCGGGACAGGGGGAATTGATGAGCAGTTCTTC. Translation gives CATSDRTAGTGGIDEQFF.

The V call is TRBV20-1, the J call TRBJ2-5; 10 nucleotides line up with TRBD1. The DNA end favors TRBJ2-7, so the J call may be wrong. The germline V gene encodes CDR1 DFQATT and CDR2 SNEGSKA (reference sequence). This CDR3 is 13 amino acids long. Written as DNA, the CDR3 is TGCAGTGCCAACGACAGGGGGCTCTCCGAGCAGTACTTC. This encodes CSANDRGLSEQYF.

This clonotype was detected only once. Here the CDR3 DNA reads TGCAGTGCCAGAAAACGACAGGGGATGGGGACCCAGTACTTC. Amino acids: CSARKRQGMGTQYF. The chain employs TRBV20-1 and TRBJ2-5; 8 nucleotides line up with TRBD1. This CDR3 has 14 residues. J was trimmed by 7 bases and V by 6 bases; bases with no gene match: 13. The germline gives CDR1 DFQATT, CDR2 SNEGSKA (reference sequence).

This clonotype appeared a few times. This rearrangement joins TRBV7-2 to TRBJ2-3; D remains unclear. The CDR3 consists of 14 residues. CDR1 and CDR2 (germline): SGHTA, FQGNSA. Trimming pared 1 base from V and 4 bases from J, leaving 9 bases between. The CDR3 nucleotides read TGTGCCAGCAGCTTAGGCGCTTTACCAGATACGCAGTATTTT. This sequence encodes CASSLGALPDTQYF.

This clonotype was seen a few times. The chain joins TRBV20-1 to TRBJ2-2; 8 positions match TRBD2. The V segment lost 3 bases and the J segment 2 bases; nucleotides outside the gene matches: 5. Germline CDR1 and CDR2: DFQATT and SNEGSKA (reference sequence). This CDR3 is 15 amino acids long. The chain's CDR3 is CSASRAGGNTGELFF. DNA of the CDR3: TGCAGTGCTAGTCGTGCGGGAGGCAACACCGGGGAGCTGTTTTTT.

The chain employs TRBV24-1 and TRBJ1-1, with a tentative D call TRBD1 (6 bases). CDR3 length: 14 amino acids. The V gene's germline CDR1 is KGHDR and CDR2 SFDVKD. The ends were cut back, 3 bases at V and 3 bases at J, with 10 bases in the middle. Here the CDR3 reads CATSDPGADTEAFF. CDR3 nucleotide sequence: TGTGCCACCAGTGATCCAGGGGCGGACACTGAAGCTTTCTTT.

The chain has TRBV7-9 and TRBJ2-3; D might be TRBD2 (6 bases). Germline V lookup: CDR1 SEHNR, CDR2 FQNEAQ (reference sequence). The V gene lost 8 bases and the J gene lost 6 bases, with 18 bases spanning the gap. The CDR3 length is 14 residues. CDR3 protein: CASGEELRGDTQYF. CDR3 sequence (DNA): TGTGCCAGCGGGGAGGAACTGCGGGGCGATACGCAGTATTTT. Full variable domain (rest looked up from reference TRBV7-9 and TRBJ2-3): DTGVSQNPRHKITKRGQNVTFRCDPISEHNRLYWYRQTLGQGPEFLTYFQNEAQLEKSRLLSDRFSAERPKGSFSTLEIQRTEQGDSAMYLCASGEELRGDTQYFGPGTRLTVL.